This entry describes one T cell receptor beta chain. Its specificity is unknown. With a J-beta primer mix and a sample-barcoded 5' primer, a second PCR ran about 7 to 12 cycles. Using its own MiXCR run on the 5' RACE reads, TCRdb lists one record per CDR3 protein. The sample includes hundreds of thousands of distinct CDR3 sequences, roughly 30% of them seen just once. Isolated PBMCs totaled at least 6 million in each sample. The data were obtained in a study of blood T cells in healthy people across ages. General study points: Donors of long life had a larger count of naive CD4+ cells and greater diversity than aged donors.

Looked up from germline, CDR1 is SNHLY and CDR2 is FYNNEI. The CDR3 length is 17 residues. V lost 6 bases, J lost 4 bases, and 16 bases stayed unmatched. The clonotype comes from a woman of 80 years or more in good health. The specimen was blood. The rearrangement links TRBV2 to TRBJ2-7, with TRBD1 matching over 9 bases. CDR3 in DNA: TGTGCCAGCAGGTCTCGACAGGGGGAACCGTCGGGTTACGAGCAGTACTTC. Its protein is CASRSRQGEPSGYEQYF. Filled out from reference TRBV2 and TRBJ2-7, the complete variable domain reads EPEVTQTPSHQVTQMGQEVILRCVPISNHLYFYWYRQILGQKVEFLVSFYNNEISEKSEIFDDQFSVERPDGSNFTLKIRSTKLEDSAMYFCASRSRQGEPSGYEQYFGPGTRLTVT.